This T cell receptor beta chain was documented in a study of Ad26.COV2.S vaccination and SARS-CoV-2 variants. This sample's treatment: some 19 received Ad26.COV2.S at low or high dose, single or two shots; roughly five received placebo; per-sample allocation not given. Vaccine and placebo recipients were sampled on day 63 after the first injection. The germline V gene encodes CDR1 SNHLY and CDR2 FYNNEI. Germline trimming cut 8 bases from V and 3 bases from J; bases unmatched to any gene: 5. The CDR3 extends over 13 amino acids. Only in-frame clones appear in the TCRdb table, and some are missing; sequencing was by immunoSEQ multiplex PCR. Among a few hundred thousand clones, roughly four fifths were seen once, and the ten largest hold more than 7%.

Sequencing used peripheral blood, obtained in a trial of Ad26.COV2.S vaccine versus placebo. The chain carries TRBV2 and TRBJ1-1, with TRBD1 matching 8 bases. This clonotype was sampled from a person aged 18-65 years who received the Ad26.COV2.S COVID-19 vaccine or a placebo. The CDR3 reads CASSDRGDTEAFF. The CDR3 region has the DNA TGTGCCAGCTCTGACAGGGGAGACACTGAAGCTTTCTTT.